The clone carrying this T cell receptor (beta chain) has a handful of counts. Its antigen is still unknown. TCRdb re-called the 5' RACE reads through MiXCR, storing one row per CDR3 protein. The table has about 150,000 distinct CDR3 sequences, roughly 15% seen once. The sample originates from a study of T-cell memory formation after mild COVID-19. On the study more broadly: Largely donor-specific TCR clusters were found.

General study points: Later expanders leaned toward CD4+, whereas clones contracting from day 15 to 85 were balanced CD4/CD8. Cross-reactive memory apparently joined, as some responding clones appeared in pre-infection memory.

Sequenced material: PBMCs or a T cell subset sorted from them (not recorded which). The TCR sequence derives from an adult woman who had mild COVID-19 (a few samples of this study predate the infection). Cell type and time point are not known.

The CDR3 DNA sequence: TGTGCCAGCCGAGGACAGGGGCCAAGCACAGATACGCAGTATTTT. Protein sequence: CASRGQGPSTDTQYF. The chain combines TRBV28 with TRBJ2-3; the match to TRBD1 covers 9 bases. V gave up 8 bases and J gave up 0 bases; unmatched junction bases: 6. The CDR3 covers 15 residues. Germline V gene data show CDR1 as MDHEN and CDR2 as SYDVKM.